What follows are 20 T cell receptor beta chains derived from one specimen sequenced in a study of T cell responses to AZD1222 COVID-19 vaccine. The protocol was immunoSEQ multiplex PCR, while the TCRdb copy is restricted to in-frame clones and leaves out a portion. This table holds roughly 200,000 clones, approximately 92% found once. Sequences were derived from peripheral blood, sampled 28 days after the second dose of the MenACWY control vaccine. The origin of the receptors is an adult who received the MenACWY meningococcal vaccine as a control.

This chain links TRBV10-3 with TRBJ1-2; maybe TRBD1 (6 bases). This CDR3 region has 15 residues. The germline gives CDR1 ENHRY, CDR2 SYGVKD. The V and J ends lost 5 bases and 4 bases respectively, with 17 bases between them. CDR3 in amino acids: CAISPSGTRSYGYTF. CDR3 bases: TGTGCCATCAGTCCATCCGGGACACGATCCTATGGCTACACCTTC.

This rearrangement joins TRBV2 to TRBJ2-1, with D unresolved. V was pared by 4 bases and J by 9 bases, with 4 bases between. The CDR3 consists of 10 residues. Germline V gives CDR1 SNHLY, CDR2 FYNNEI. CDR3 loop: CASSVSEQFF. Written as DNA, the CDR3 is TGTGCCAGCAGTGTTTCTGAGCAGTTCTTC.

The rearrangement uses TRBV29-1 and TRBJ2-7; no firm D call. This CDR3 comprises 13 residues. The germline V and J ends were trimmed by 5 bases and 1 base, with 12 bases remaining between them. Germline V CDR1 and CDR2: SQVTM, ANQGSEA. CDR3: CSVRYPESYEQYF. As DNA, the CDR3 is TGCAGCGTTCGCTACCCAGAATCCTACGAGCAGTACTTC.

V usage is TRBV11-2 and J usage is TRBJ1-1, with TRBD1 as a possible D gene (5 bases). The germline V and J ends were trimmed by 2 bases and 5 bases, with 9 bases remaining between them. Germline CDR1 reads SGHAT; CDR2 reads FQNNGV. This CDR3 comprises 13 residues. CDR3 loop: CASSLSQGTEAFF. The CDR3, as DNA: TGTGCCAGCAGCTTAAGTCAGGGAACTGAAGCTTTCTTT.

This chain connects TRBV11-3 to TRBJ1-1; D remains unclear. V dropped 5 bases and J dropped 0 bases, with 7 bases sitting between them. Germline V gene data show CDR1 as SGHNT and CDR2 as YENEEA. The CDR3 runs 13 residues. The DNA for the CDR3 is TGTGCCAGCAGCCGAAAGATGAACACTGAAGCTTTCTTT. Translation: CASSRKMNTEAFF.

The chain is built from TRBV7-2 and TRBJ2-7; D tentatively reads TRBD1 or TRBD2 (5 bases each). The CDR3 has 15 amino acids. V gave up 2 bases and J gave up 2 bases, with 13 bases separating them. Germline assignment: CDR1 SGHTA and CDR2 FQGNSA. The CDR3 nucleotides read TGTGCCAGCAGCTTACAGTCTGGGGGAGCCTACGAGCAGTACTTC. Protein product: CASSLQSGGAYEQYF.

V gene TRBV7-2 combines with J gene TRBJ2-5, with 7 bases identical to TRBD2. The junction had 7 bases not matched to a gene; V was cut back by 1 base and J by 2 bases. The CDR3 has 16 residues. Germline V gene data show CDR1 as SGHTA and CDR2 as FQGNSA. The CDR3 is CASSLGGGGGQETQYF. As DNA, the CDR3 is TGTGCCAGCAGCTTAGGGGGCGGGGGAGGACAAGAGACCCAGTACTTC.

The chain links TRBV6-5 to TRBJ1-1; tentatively, D is TRBD1 (5 bases). CDR1 MNHEY and CDR2 SVGAGI come from the germline V gene. The CDR3 is 16 amino acids. The V end lost 4 bases, the J end lost 1 base, and 16 bases lay between the germline ends. This chain's CDR3 is CASSSPGQGGNTEAFF. In nucleotides, the CDR3 is TGTGCCAGCAGTTCGCCGGGGCAGGGAGGGAACACTGAAGCTTTCTTT.

The chain is built from TRBV6-5 and TRBJ1-2, with a weak D call TRBD1 (5 bases). Trimming removed 7 bases at V and 7 bases at J, with 16 bases between. This CDR3 region has 13 residues. Germline values: CDR1 MNHEY, CDR2 SVGAGI. CDR3 DNA: TGTGCCAGCACCGTAATTACCGGGGCTGGCTACACCTTC. Translating it yields CASTVITGAGYTF.

This chain links TRBV28 with TRBJ1-1; possible D gene TRBD1, 5 bases. Germline V CDR1 and CDR2: MDHEN, SYDVKM. V gave up 3 bases and J gave up 6 bases, with 14 bases separating them. This CDR3 is built from 14 residues. This CDR3 reads CASSFPPRVSEAFF. In DNA form, the CDR3 reads TGTGCCAGCAGTTTCCCCCCCAGGGTCTCTGAAGCTTTCTTT.

The V gene is TRBV4-3, the J gene TRBJ2-1; TRBD1 aligns across 8 bases. The CDR3 extends over 15 amino acids. Germline V gene sequence: CDR1 LGHNA, CDR2 YSLEER. The trim removed 4 bases at V and 4 bases at J, leaving 6 bases unmatched. The CDR3, as DNA: TGCGCCAGCAGCCGAGAACAGGGGGTGTACAATGAGCAGTTCTTC. Translated, it gives CASSREQGVYNEQFF.

This rearrangement joins TRBV5-1 to TRBJ1-1, with 8 bases matching TRBD1. This CDR3 region has 16 residues. Germline trimming cut 0 bases from V and 3 bases from J; bases unmatched to any gene: 7. Germline V gene sequence: CDR1 SGHRS, CDR2 YFSETQ. CDR3: CASSLAAGGAYTEAFF. The CDR3 DNA sequence: TGCGCCAGCAGCTTGGCGGCAGGGGGCGCGTACACTGAAGCTTTCTTT.

In this sample, this clone turned up once. The rearrangement uses TRBV30 and TRBJ2-3; D possibly matches TRBD1 or TRBD2 (5 bases each). Trimming shortened V by 0 bases and J by 2 bases, and 12 bases separated the two germline ends. Germline CDR1 GTSNPN, CDR2 SVGIG (reference sequence). The CDR3 sequence is 15 residues long. Here the CDR3 DNA reads TGTGCCTGGAGTGTGTTGAGGGGTTTCACAGATACGCAGTATTTT. Translating it yields CAWSVLRGFTDTQYF.

This clone was counted once. The chain recombines TRBV3-1 (or the pseudogene TRBV3-2) with TRBJ2-5; 12 bases line up with TRBD2. From germline, CDR1 is LGHDT and CDR2 YNNKEL (reference sequence). With 5 bases clipped from V and 5 bases from J, the junction kept 6 bases outside the gene matches. This CDR3 region has 15 residues. CDR3: CASSTLAGGSETQYF. The CDR3 DNA reads as TGTGCCAGCAGCACACTAGCGGGGGGCAGTGAGACCCAGTACTTC.

The rearrangement links TRBV10-3 to TRBJ1-1; D might be TRBD1 (5 bases). The V gene's germline CDR1 is ENHRY and CDR2 SYGVKD. Trimming stripped 4 bases from V and 0 bases from J, with 18 bases between. The CDR3 length is 17 residues. The CDR3 here is CAISVGGGAAMNTEAFF. As DNA, the CDR3 is TGTGCCATCAGTGTCGGGGGTGGGGCGGCGATGAACACTGAAGCTTTCTTT.

The chain couples TRBV2 to TRBJ1-6, with a possible D match to TRBD1 (5 bases). The germline gives CDR1 SNHLY, CDR2 FYNNEI. This CDR3 is 13 amino acids long. Trimming left V 2 bases short and J 14 bases short, with 13 bases between. The CDR3 region is CASSENLRGTLHF. The CDR3 DNA sequence: TGTGCCAGCAGTGAAAACCTAAGGGGAACCCTCCACTTT.

The chain uses TRBV5-1 and TRBJ1-2; D may be TRBD1 (6 bases). From germline, CDR1 is SGHRS and CDR2 YFSETQ. V was pared by 4 bases and J by 8 bases, with 15 bases between. The CDR3 is made up of 13 amino acids. CDR3 protein: CASSIRGQEGYTF. CDR3 DNA sequence: TGCGCCAGCAGCATCCGGGGGCAGGAAGGCTACACCTTC. Looking up the rest from reference TRBV5-1 and TRBJ1-2 gives the full variable domain: KAGVTQTPRYLIKTRGQQVTLSCSPISGHRSVSWYQQTPGQGLQFLFEYFSETQRNKGNFPGRFSGRQFSNSRSEMNVSTLELGDSALYLCASSIRGQEGYTFGSGTRLTVV.

The chain uses TRBV5-5 and TRBJ1-5, with D possibly TRBD1 on 5 matching bases. The CDR3 contains 15 residues. Germline lookup yields CDR1 SGHKS and CDR2 YYEKEE (reference sequence). V dropped 4 bases and J dropped 7 bases, with 18 bases sitting between them. The CDR3 DNA reads as TGTGCCAGCAGCCCCTTGCCAGGGCGGGAACAGCCCCAGCATTTT. Residues: CASSPLPGREQPQHF.

The chain uses TRBV6-1 and TRBJ1-2; 7 bases are a match to TRBD1. J lost 8 bases, V lost 0 bases, and 9 bases had no gene match. Germline V gene lookup returns CDR1 MNHNS and CDR2 SASEGT. This CDR3 spans 15 amino acids. CDR3 DNA: TGTGCCAGCAGTGAAGCGCCGGGACAGACTCGGGGCTACACCTTC. Its protein is CASSEAPGQTRGYTF.

This chain links TRBV19 with TRBJ1-6; TRBD1 is a possible D gene (5 bases). Germline V gene sequence: CDR1 LNHDA, CDR2 SQIVND (reference sequence). The CDR3 loop spans 14 amino acids. Trimming removed 5 bases at V and 7 bases at J, with 12 bases between. CDR3 residues: CASSAGYLNSPLHF. The CDR3, as DNA: TGTGCCAGTAGTGCAGGGTACCTCAATTCACCCCTCCACTTT.